The clone carrying this TCR beta chain showed up just once. These data are taken from a study of blood T cell repertoires in COVID-19. Using immunoSEQ multiplex PCR, the repertoire was profiled, and TCRdb retains in-frame clones only, with some absent. The table lists 60,000 to 70,000 clones, over 75% of them singletons. Trimming removed 3 bases from V and 15 bases from J, with 11 bases in between. The CDR3 contains 11 residues. Germline V lookup: CDR1 KGHDR, CDR2 SFDVKD. The receptor was isolated from a woman aged 55 to 70 with acute or convalescent COVID-19. Sample: peripheral blood. The chain recombines TRBV24-1 with TRBJ2-1; D might be TRBD1 (5 bases). Here the CDR3 reads CATSDQGQWFF. In DNA, the CDR3 is TGTGCCACCAGTGATCAGGGCCAGTGGTTCTTC.